The rows below give T cell receptor beta chains drawn from one sample of a study of cytomegalovirus exposure and HLA in healthy donors. Assay used: immunoSEQ multiplex PCR; TCRdb lists only in-frame clones, some missing. The sample includes about 130,000 clones, approximately 80% of them seen just once. Sequencing was carried out using PBMCs. These receptors were obtained from a man aged 25-40 years in good health and CMV-seronegative. CDR3s include the opening cysteine and the closing phenylalanine or tryptophan. D genes are given only for firm matches. Where a row states a size, it is once, few, many or the class of an expanded clone; other rows omit it.

j_call d_call v_call clone_size cdr3_nt cdr3_aa
TRBJ1-4 NA TRBV27 few TGTGCCAGCAGTATTGGACAGCCCGGGGAACTGTTTTTT CASSIGQPGELFF
TRBJ1-4 NA TRBV5-3 NA TGTGCCAGAAGCACTGCCGGGGGGGGAGGCACAACTAATGAAAAACTGTTTTTT CARSTAGGGGTTNEKLFF
TRBJ2-7 NA TRBV6-5 many TGTGCCAGCAGCTCCGGAGGTTACGAGCAGTACTTC CASSSGGYEQYF
TRBJ2-7 NA TRBV9 NA TGTGCCAGCAGCGTAGACCCCTTTACCCCCGGGCAGTACTTC CASSVDPFTPGQYF
TRBJ2-1 TRBD1 TRBV30 NA TGTGCCTGGAGTGCGACCGGGACAGGGCCCTACAATGAGCAGTTCTTC CAWSATGTGPYNEQFF
TRBJ1-1 NA TRBV29-1 NA TGCAGCGTTGTGGTTTCGGGGTCGCCTTTCTTT CSVVVSGSPFF
TRBJ2-7 NA TRBV29-1 few TGCAGCGTGCCAATCGCGGGGGAGCAGTACTTC CSVPIAGEQYF
TRBJ2-1 NA TRBV29-1 NA TGCAGCGTTGACAGGATCGTTTCCCTCAATGAGCAGTTCTTC CSVDRIVSLNEQFF
TRBJ2-3 TRBD2 TRBV27 NA TGTGCCAGCAGTTTATGGCTAGCGGGAGGGATAACAGATACGCAGTATTTT CASSLWLAGGITDTQYF
TRBJ2-7 NA TRBV27 NA TGTGCCAGCAGTTTTAGAGGGAGTAGCTACGAGCAGTACTTC CASSFRGSSYEQYF
TRBJ2-3 TRBD1 TRBV7-9 NA TGTGCCAGCAGCCAGGGACAGCGGACTCAAGAGGGTACGCAGTATTTT CASSQGQRTQEGTQYF
TRBJ2-1 TRBD2 TRBV27 NA TGTGCCAGCACTTTAGGGACTAGCGGGAGGGGTGAGCAGTTCTTC CASTLGTSGRGEQFF
TRBJ2-5 NA TRBV7-9 NA TGTGCCAGCAGCTTGGGGGGGCTTGAGACCCAGTACTTC CASSLGGLETQYF
TRBJ1-4 NA TRBV11-3 NA TGTGCCAGCAGCCTCGCACACGTGAATGAAAAACTGTTTTTT CASSLAHVNEKLFF
TRBJ1-5 NA TRBV28 NA TGTGCCAGCAGTTCTCTGACCCAACTTACAGGATATAGCAATCAGCCCCAGCATTTT CASSSLTQLTGYSNQPQHF
TRBJ2-3 NA TRBV10-3 NA TGTGCTTCCAGGGACGACGGGAGTGCAGATACGCAGTATTTT CASRDDGSADTQYF
TRBJ2-4 TRBD1 TRBV19 NA TGTGCCAGTAGTCCTTGGGACAGGGGGAAGGGGGACATTCAGTACTTC CASSPWDRGKGDIQYF
TRBJ2-1 TRBD2 TRBV13 NA TGTGCCAGCAGCACGGGACTAGCGGGCTACAATGAGCAGTTCTTC CASSTGLAGYNEQFF
TRBJ2-2 NA TRBV2 once TGTGCCAGCAGCCCCGACACCCGTGTCAGGGAGCTGTTTTTT CASSPDTRVRELFF
TRBJ1-5 TRBD1 TRBV7-9 few TGTGCCAGCTCGGGACAGGGTCGTCAGCCCCAGCATTTT CASSGQGRQPQHF
TRBJ1-1 TRBD1 TRBV19 NA TGTGCCAGTAGTGTCCGGACAGGGAACGCTGAAGCTTTCTTT CASSVRTGNAEAFF
TRBJ1-2 TRBD1 TRBV14 NA TGTGCCAGCAGCCAGGGCGGACAGGACGGCTACACCTTC CASSQGGQDGYTF
TRBJ2-1 TRBD2 TRBV30 NA TGTGCCTGGACCCGGGGGCTAGCGGGATACAATGAGCAGTTCTTC CAWTRGLAGYNEQFF
TRBJ2-7 NA TRBV5-1 NA TGCGCCAGCAGCACGGACAGTAGCTCCTACGAGCAGTACTTC CASSTDSSSYEQYF
TRBJ1-4 NA TRBV28 NA TGTGCCAGCAGTGTCGAGGCGCGGCAGGGAAAACTGTTTTTT CASSVEARQGKLFF
TRBJ2-7 TRBD2 TRBV29-1 NA TGCAGCGCAAACCGGTTGGCTAGCGGGAGGACTTGGAACGAGCAGTACTTC CSANRLASGRTWNEQYF
TRBJ1-2 NA TRBV28 NA TGTGCCACGGCTTGGGTGAGCGGATATGGCTACACCTTC CATAWVSGYGYTF